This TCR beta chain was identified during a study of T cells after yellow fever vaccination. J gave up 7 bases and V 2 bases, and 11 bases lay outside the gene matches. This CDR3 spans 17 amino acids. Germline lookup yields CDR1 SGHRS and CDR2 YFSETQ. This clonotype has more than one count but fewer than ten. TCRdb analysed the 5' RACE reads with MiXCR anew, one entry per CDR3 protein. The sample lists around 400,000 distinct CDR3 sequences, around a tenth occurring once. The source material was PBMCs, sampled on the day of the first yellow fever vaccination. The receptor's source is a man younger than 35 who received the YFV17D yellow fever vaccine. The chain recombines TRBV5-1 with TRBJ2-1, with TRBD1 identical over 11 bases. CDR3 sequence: CASSFELPGTGGNEQFF. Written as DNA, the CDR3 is TGCGCCAGCAGCTTCGAGCTACCCGGGACAGGGGGAAATGAGCAGTTCTTC.